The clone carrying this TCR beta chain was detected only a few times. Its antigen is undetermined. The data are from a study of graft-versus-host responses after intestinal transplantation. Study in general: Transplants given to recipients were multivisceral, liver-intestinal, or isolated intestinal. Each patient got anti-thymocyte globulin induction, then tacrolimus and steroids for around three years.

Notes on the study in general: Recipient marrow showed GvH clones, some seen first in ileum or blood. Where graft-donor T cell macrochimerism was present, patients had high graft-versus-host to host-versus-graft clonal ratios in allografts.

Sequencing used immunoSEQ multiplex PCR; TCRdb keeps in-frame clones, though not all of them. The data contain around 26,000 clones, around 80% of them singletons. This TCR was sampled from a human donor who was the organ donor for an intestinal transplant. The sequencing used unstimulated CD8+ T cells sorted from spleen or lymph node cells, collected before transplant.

CDR3 sequence: CASSLLVRAYGYTF. The DNA of the CDR3 is TGTGCCAGCAGCTTGCTCGTCAGGGCCTATGGCTACACCTTC. This chain links TRBV5-5 with TRBJ1-2; tentative D call: TRBD1 (5 bases). The V end lost 1 base, the J end lost 4 bases, and 11 bases lay between the germline ends. The CDR3 is 14 amino acids. The germline CDR1 and CDR2 sequences are SGHKS and YYEKEE (reference sequence).